Sequencing of this T cell receptor (beta chain) was carried out in a study of a mutant IDH1 vaccine in newly diagnosed glioma. Study summary: Sex among treated patients split roughly 60% male, about 40% female; mean age was approximately 40 years. Previous care, which was radiotherapy, temozolomide, or both, most often involved both.

This sample's time point: baseline, week 1 (first vaccination visit). Specified treatment: pre-vaccination baseline after standard-of-care therapy. In germline, CDR1 is SGDLS, CDR2 YYNGEE. The ends were cut back, 4 bases at V and 0 bases at J, with 7 bases in the middle. The CDR3 totals 14 residues. Libraries were prepared by immunoSEQ multiplex PCR; TCRdb keeps only in-frame clonotypes and omits some of them. The sample carries tens of thousands of clones, about four fifths recorded once. The sequenced sample was PBMCs, obtained from a glioma patient treated with radiotherapy, temozolomide or both. The receptor comes from a man aged 18 to 35 with glioma. The chain has TRBV9 and TRBJ1-4, with D possibly being TRBD1 (6 bases). In DNA, the CDR3 is TGTGCCAGCAGCCCAGGGGCAACTAATGAAAAACTGTTTTTT. It translates to CASSPGATNEKLFF.